This TCR beta chain originates from a study of CD8 T cell repertoires and HIV-1 epitope variants. The overall study: Separate wells received one of Twenty-five Gag or Nef variant peptides. Cultures ran around ten days, with IL-2, IL-7 and IL-15 added on days 3 and 7. 1M T cells were kept uncultured as a baseline. Overall study results and limits: The assay identified only TCR beta chains of antigen-proliferating T cells.

Trimming cost V 0 bases and J 6 bases; bases outside gene matches: 14. This CDR3 has 19 residues. CDR1 SGHDT and CDR2 YYEEEE come from the germline V gene. Notes on this clone: The antigen is not known.

The table came from immunoSEQ multiplex PCR; TCRdb's copy has only in-frame clones and leaves some out. The sample has thousands of clones; 50% to 70% are singletons. Sequencing was done on a sample of cultured CD8+ T cells derived from PBMCs. This rearrangement joins TRBV5-6 to TRBJ2-7, with TRBD2 matching 14 bases. This receptor was taken from a male donor with HIV. The CDR3 is CASSLGEGLAGARRGEQYF. In nucleotides, the CDR3 is TGTGCCAGCAGCTTGGGTGAGGGACTAGCGGGAGCGAGGCGGGGCGAGCAGTACTTC.